These T cell receptor beta chains were read from a single sample in a study of T cell responses to AZD1222 COVID-19 vaccine. Repertoires were generated with immunoSEQ multiplex PCR, while TCRdb's copy carries only in-frame clones and drops some. The sample shows approximately 130,000 clones, about 89% of them seen only once. The source material was peripheral blood, sampled on day 0 of AZD1222 vaccination. These receptors all come from an adult in good health. Each CDR3 is given with its conserved first and last residue. D genes are given only for firm matches. Not every row has a clone size; where given, it reads once, few, many or a size class.

d_gene	v_gene	abundance	j_gene	CDR3nt	CDR3aa
TRBD1	TRBV3-1/TRBV3-2	-	TRBJ1-6	TGTGCCAGCAGCCACCGTATTCCCGGGACAGAGTATAATTCACCCCTCCACTTT	CASSHRIPGTEYNSPLHF
-	TRBV19	once	TRBJ1-6	TGTGCCAGTAGTATGGGGGGTATCGGAAATTCACCCCTCCACTTT	CASSMGGIGNSPLHF
-	TRBV27	-	TRBJ1-5	TGTGCCAGCAGTTTATCGGGTTGGGATCAGCCCCAGCATTTT	CASSLSGWDQPQHF
TRBD1	TRBV18	-	TRBJ1-1	TGTGCCAGCTCACTGACAGGGGGTTTTTCCAACACTGAAGCTTTCTTT	CASSLTGGFSNTEAFF
-	TRBV6-6	-	TRBJ2-1	TGTGCCAGCAGTTACCCCAGGGCAGGCGGCGATGAGCAGTTCTTC	CASSYPRAGGDEQFF
-	TRBV28	-	TRBJ1-1	TGTGCCAGCAGTCTAACAGGCTTCGAAGCTTTCTTT	CASSLTGFEAFF
-	TRBV6-5	-	TRBJ1-1	TGTGCCAGCAGTTACTCGACGCGGTTGAACACTGAAGCTTTCTTT	CASSYSTRLNTEAFF
-	TRBV5-4	few	TRBJ2-7	TGTGCCAGCAGCTGGAAGTTGGGTCACGAGCAGTACTTC	CASSWKLGHEQYF
TRBD2	TRBV28	once	TRBJ2-7	TGTGCCAGCAGCTCTAGACTAGCGGTTAAGTACGAGCAGTACTTC	CASSSRLAVKYEQYF
TRBD1	TRBV29-1	-	TRBJ1-2	TGCAGCGTTGATAACAGGGGGTATAATGGCTACACCTTC	CSVDNRGYNGYTF
TRBD2	TRBV30	-	TRBJ2-2	TGTGCCTGGATCGGGGGACTAGTGAACACCGGGGAGCTGTTTTTT	CAWIGGLVNTGELFF
-	TRBV12-3/TRBV12-4	few	TRBJ2-1	TGTGCCAGCAGTCGGGGCCATAATGAGCAGTTCTTC	CASSRGHNEQFF
TRBD1	TRBV9	-	TRBJ1-4	TGTGCCAGCAGCGCCGTACAGGGGGCTAATGAAAAACTGTTTTTT	CASSAVQGANEKLFF
-	TRBV27	-	TRBJ2-7	TGTGCCAGCAGTTTTCGAGACTCCCCTCACGAGCAGTACTTC	CASSFRDSPHEQYF
-	TRBV3-1/TRBV3-2	-	TRBJ1-1	TGTGCCAGCACCTCGGTCAGGACCACTGAAGCTTTCTTT	CASTSVRTTEAFF
-	TRBV7-6	-	TRBJ2-1	TGTGCCAGCAGCTTAAAAATATCGTACAATGAGCAGTTCTTC	CASSLKISYNEQFF
-	TRBV5-1	-	TRBJ1-4	TGCGCCAGCAGCAGCCCGGACCTAAAAGAGGAAAAACTGTTTTTT	CASSSPDLKEEKLFF
-	TRBV29-1	-	TRBJ1-4	TGCAGCGTTGGTGACTCCTCGGCGGAAAAACTGTTTTTT	CSVGDSSAEKLFF
-	TRBV7-6	-	TRBJ1-3	TGTGCCAGCAGCCGTACGGCCATCTCTGGAAACACCATATATTTT	CASSRTAISGNTIYF
-	TRBV6-5	-	TRBJ1-5	TGTGCCAGCAGGTCCACAGGGTCGTCTCGTCAGCCCCAGCATTTT	CASRSTGSSRQPQHF
-	TRBV7-2	-	TRBJ1-5	TGTGCCAGCAGCTTAGTAGGCCAGCCGAATCAGCCCCAGCATTTT	CASSLVGQPNQPQHF
TRBD2	TRBV5-1	-	TRBJ2-3	TGCGCCAGCACCTCCGGGGGGGGCACAGATACGCAGTATTTT	CASTSGGGTDTQYF
-	TRBV11-2	-	TRBJ2-1	TGTGCCAGCAGCTTAATAGGAAACCCTTATGGCTACAATGAGCAGTTCTTC	CASSLIGNPYGYNEQFF
-	TRBV11-1	-	TRBJ2-7	TGTGCCAGCAGCGTATGGGATGACTACGAGCAGTACTTC	CASSVWDDYEQYF
-	TRBV27	-	TRBJ1-2	TGTGCCAGCAGTTTAGCAGGAGTCTATGGCTACACCTTC	CASSLAGVYGYTF
-	TRBV27	-	TRBJ1-2	TGTGCCAGCAGACGTGACAGAAGCTATGGCTACACCTTC	CASRRDRSYGYTF
-	TRBV2	-	TRBJ2-1	TGTGCCAGCAAAGGACAGCGGACCTACAATGAGCAGTTCTTC	CASKGQRTYNEQFF
TRBD1	TRBV4-2	-	TRBJ1-2	TGTGCCAGCAGCCAGGGACAGGGGACATATGGCTACACCTTC	CASSQGQGTYGYTF
TRBD1	TRBV6-5	once	TRBJ1-2	TGTGCCAGCAGTTTACAGGGGGGTGGCTACACCTTC	CASSLQGGGYTF
-	TRBV3-1/TRBV3-2	-	TRBJ2-7	TGTGCCAGCAGCCCTGGGGACCTGGGCTACGAGCAGTACTTC	CASSPGDLGYEQYF
-	TRBV27	-	TRBJ1-2	TGTGCCAGCAGTTTGGACAGAGGAACTAGGGGCTACACCTTC	CASSLDRGTRGYTF
-	TRBV5-1	-	TRBJ1-4	TGCGCCAGCAGCTTTAGTAGTCCAGGGCCTAATGAAAAACTGTTTTTT	CASSFSSPGPNEKLFF
-	TRBV6-1	-	TRBJ1-5	TGTGCCAGCAGTGAGTTCAATCAGCCCCAGCATTTT	CASSEFNQPQHF
-	TRBV6-2/TRBV6-3	once	TRBJ1-4	TGTGCCAGCAGTTACTCGATTGAAAAACTGTTTTTT	CASSYSIEKLFF
-	TRBV18	once	TRBJ2-7	TGTGCCAGCTCACCCCAGGGGTTCGGGGAGCAGTACTTC	CASSPQGFGEQYF
-	TRBV30	-	TRBJ1-1	TGTGCCTGGAGTGTATTCGGGTCAGGGTCTAAAGCTTTCTTT	CAWSVFGSGSKAFF
-	TRBV14	-	TRBJ2-7	TGTGCCAGCAGCCAAGCAGGTCTTTTGGGGGAGCAGTACTTC	CASSQAGLLGEQYF
-	TRBV9	-	TRBJ1-1	TGTGCCAGCAGCGTAGAGCAGGGGACTGAAGCTTTCTTT	CASSVEQGTEAFF
-	TRBV5-1	-	TRBJ1-3	TGCGCCAGCACCCCGAGGGGGGTAAGCTCTGGAAACACCATATATTTT	CASTPRGVSSGNTIYF
-	TRBV9	-	TRBJ2-1	TGTGCCAGCAGCGTAGGCGGGGCCTACAATGAGCAGTTCTTC	CASSVGGAYNEQFF
TRBD1	TRBV18	-	TRBJ2-7	TGTGCCAGCTCACCAACAGGACAGGGGCAGGGCGAGCAGTACTTC	CASSPTGQGQGEQYF
-	TRBV6-1	-	TRBJ1-5	TGTGCCAGCAGTGAAAATACAGGGAGCAATCAGCCCCAGCATTTT	CASSENTGSNQPQHF
-	TRBV11-3	-	TRBJ2-2	TGTGCCAGCAGCTTAGGCTCAGGGAGAGGCCCGAACACCGGGGAGCTGTTTTTT	CASSLGSGRGPNTGELFF
-	TRBV23-1	-	TRBJ1-1	TGCGCCAGCAGTCACATCTCTCGGGCTGTAGCTTTCTTT	CASSHISRAVAFF
-	TRBV6-5	-	TRBJ1-5	TGTGCCAGCATAGGCAGGGGTCAGCCCCAGCATTTT	CASIGRGQPQHF